This T cell receptor (beta chain) comes out of a study of monozygotic twins with inflammatory bowel disease. The CDR3 spans 16 residues. TCRdb processed the 5' RACE reads again and assigns one entry to each CDR3 protein, with no DNA. The sample has about 150,000 distinct CDR3 sequences. The chain recombines TRBV12-3 or TRBV12-4 with TRBJ2-2; TCRdb's D gene call, TRBD2, goes unchecked for lack of DNA. The receptor comes from a human donor with ulcerative colitis or Crohn's disease, or a healthy co-twin of an affected twin (not recorded which). Sequencing was done on a sample of blood. CDR3 sequence: CASSPGLAEGTGELFF.